What follows is one TCR beta chain and its context. Its specificity is not known. The sample belongs to a study of STAT3 mutations in large granular lymphocyte leukemia. Data came from immunoSEQ multiplex PCR; TCRdb stores just in-frame clones and leaves some out. The repertoire includes fewer than 11,000 clones, more than 75% of them detected once, and roughly 35% sits in the top ten. The ends lost 8 bases at V and 0 bases at J; junction bases unmatched: 10. From germline, CDR1 is SGHTA and CDR2 FQGTGA. The CDR3 consists of 16 residues. Overall study results and limits: Every T-cell large granular lymphocyte leukemia patient had at least one immunodominant TCR beta clonotype.

The TCR comes from a man between 60 and 70 years old with T-cell large granular lymphocyte leukemia. Some clones in this sample may be carry-over from other donors' samples. This chain links TRBV7-3 with TRBJ2-7; 10 positions match TRBD2. Input material: peripheral blood mononuclear cells. In nucleotides, the CDR3 is TGTGCCAGCCCGGGGCTAGCGGGAGACCCCTCCTACGAGCAGTACTTC. This gives the protein CASPGLAGDPSYEQYF.